One and the same sample provided the 30 T cell receptor beta chains below, sequenced in a study of CD4 T cells in relation to SARS-CoV-2 and coronaviruses (dated by TCRdb to 2020 to 2023). CD4+ T cells from unexposed donors were collected before the COVID-19 pandemic (2011-2018). The EasySep CD4+ T cell isolation kit was used to isolate CD4+ T cells once the cultures had run for roughly 10 days. The method behind the library was the immunoSEQ multiplex PCR assay. TCRdb provides this immuneACCESS table in a form limited to in-frame rearrangements. Some clones are lacking; in checked studies, under half of them reflect an unresolved V gene, and why the rest are absent is not known. This sample gives more than 20,000 clones in total; 60% to 80% of them show up just once. The ten largest clones take up 15% to 20% of the sample. These receptors have no known antigen. The sample taken for sequencing was CD4+ T cells from PBMCs, cultured in vitro. Receptors originate from a human donor in good health.

The rearrangement uses TRBV19 and TRBJ1-1, with D uncertain. The V gene's germline CDR1 is LNHDA and CDR2 SQIVND (reference sequence). Trimming removed 4 bases from V and 1 base from J, with 7 bases in between. The CDR3 runs 13 residues. The chain's CDR3 is CASSTPPNTEAFF. The DNA for the CDR3 is TGTGCCAGTAGTACTCCACCGAACACTGAAGCTTTCTTT.

V gene TRBV10-3 combines with J gene TRBJ1-2; 7 bases line up with TRBD1. Germline V gene sequence: CDR1 ENHRY, CDR2 SYGVKD. The J segment lost 2 bases and the V segment lost 3 bases, leaving 0 bases of the junction unmatched. This CDR3 contains 13 residues. The CDR3 loop reads CAISEQGNYGYTF. The CDR3 DNA reads TGTGCCATCAGTGAACAGGGGAACTATGGCTACACCTTC.

The chain uses TRBV2 and TRBJ1-2; D call uncertain. The V end lost 3 bases, the J end lost 8 bases, and 13 bases lay between the germline ends. CDR3 size: 13 residues. Germline V gene data show CDR1 as SNHLY and CDR2 as FYNNEI. The chain's CDR3 is CASSDFGSRGYTF. The CDR3, as DNA: TGTGCCAGCAGTGACTTTGGGTCCCGGGGCTACACCTTC.

The J gene is TRBJ1-3, the V gene TRBV5-1; TRBD1 might be the D (5 bases). Germline V gives CDR1 SGHRS, CDR2 YFSETQ. Trimming pared 3 bases from V and 4 bases from J, leaving 11 bases between. This CDR3 region has 14 residues. The CDR3 is CASSSTVQGNTIYF. The CDR3 region has the DNA TGCGCCAGCAGCTCGACAGTTCAGGGAAACACCATATATTTT. The full variable domain, with the rest looked up from reference TRBV5-1 and TRBJ1-3, is KAGVTQTPRYLIKTRGQQVTLSCSPISGHRSVSWYQQTPGQGLQFLFEYFSETQRNKGNFPGRFSGRQFSNSRSEMNVSTLELGDSALYLCASSSTVQGNTIYFGEGSWLTVV.

The V and J genes are TRBV2 and TRBJ2-5; D gene ambiguous. V was clipped by 11 bases and J by 1 base, with 14 bases between them. This CDR3 is 13 amino acids long. CDR1 is SNHLY and CDR2 is FYNNEI in the germline V gene. Written as DNA, the CDR3 is TGTGCCTCAGTGTATGGCTTCCAAGAGACCCAGTACTTC. Translation: CASVYGFQETQYF.

The chain uses TRBV10-3 and TRBJ1-6; 8 nucleotides agree with TRBD1. J gave up 10 bases and V 3 bases, and 5 bases lay outside the gene matches. The CDR3 is made up of 14 amino acids. Per the germline V gene, CDR1 is ENHRY and CDR2 is SYGVKD. DNA for the CDR3: TGTGCCATCAGTGAACAGGGGGGGGTCTCACCCCTCCACTTT. Protein: CAISEQGGVSPLHF.

The chain carries TRBV3-1 (or the pseudogene TRBV3-2) and TRBJ2-3; D call uncertain. Trimming pared 2 bases from V and 2 bases from J, leaving 5 bases between. Germline V gene data show CDR1 as LGHDT and CDR2 as YNNKEL (reference sequence). The CDR3 has 13 amino acids. The chain's CDR3 is CASSQQLTDTQYF. In DNA form, the CDR3 reads TGTGCCAGCAGCCAACAGCTCACAGATACGCAGTATTTT.

The gene calls are TRBV9 and TRBJ2-3, with no clear D. Germline CDR1 is SGDLS and CDR2 is YYNGEE. The CDR3 sequence is 15 residues long. The V gene lost 2 bases and the J gene lost 0 bases, with 10 bases spanning the gap. CDR3 in DNA: TGTGCCAGCAGCGTTGGGGTCGGGAGCACAGATACGCAGTATTTT. Translated, it gives CASSVGVGSTDTQYF.

V usage is TRBV6-1 and J usage is TRBJ1-6; weak D call: TRBD1 (5 bases). Germline values: CDR1 MNHNS, CDR2 SASEGT. V gave up 2 bases and J gave up 3 bases, with 8 bases separating them. The length of the CDR3 is 15 residues. CDR3 DNA sequence: TGTGCCAGCAGTGAACAGGGCGGCTATAATTCACCCCTCCACTTT. Its translation is CASSEQGGYNSPLHF.

This chain joins TRBV7-9 and TRBJ2-5; 9 nucleotides match TRBD2. V was clipped by 0 bases and J by 4 bases; unmatched bases: 12. Germline V gives CDR1 SEHNR, CDR2 FQNEAQ (reference sequence). The CDR3 length is 18 residues. The CDR3 DNA follows: TGTGCCAGCAGCTTAGCGGGTGCTAGCGGGATTTTAGGAGAGACCCAGTACTTC. Protein product: CASSLAGASGILGETQYF.

The CDR3 sequence is CASSVGGSGGYNEQFF. The CDR3 DNA reads as TGTGCCAGCAGCGTAGGGGGTAGCGGGGGGTACAATGAGCAGTTCTTC. The chain uses TRBV9 and TRBJ2-1; 10 bases map to TRBD2. The CDR3 is 16 residues long. From germline, CDR1 is SGDLS and CDR2 YYNGEE. Losses at the gene ends were 0 bases for V and 4 bases for J; bases not matched to a gene: 4.

This chain joins TRBV7-6 and TRBJ2-7; TRBD1 matches 10 bases. Germline CDR1 SGHVS, CDR2 FNYEAQ. The CDR3 totals 15 residues. The ends lost 5 bases at V and 1 base at J; junction bases unmatched: 5. CDR3 residues: CASSLDRGRSYEQYF. The CDR3 coding sequence is TGTGCCAGCAGCCTCGACAGGGGGCGTTCCTACGAGCAGTACTTC.

The V and J genes are TRBV4-1 and TRBJ1-6; 9 nucleotides line up with TRBD1. Germline CDR1 MGHRA, CDR2 YSYEKL. The CDR3 is made up of 14 amino acids. Trimming removed 4 bases from V and 7 bases from J; junction bases left unmatched: 2. DNA for the CDR3: TGCGCCAGCAGCCGGACAGGGGAGAATTCACCCCTCCACTTT. The encoded protein is CASSRTGENSPLHF.

The table lists this clone with a few counts. The chain combines TRBV3-1 (or the pseudogene TRBV3-2) with TRBJ1-5; no definite D call. Germline V gives CDR1 LGHDT, CDR2 YNNKEL (reference sequence). V shed 1 base and J shed 0 bases, with 10 bases lying between them. This CDR3 comprises 16 residues. For the CDR3, the DNA is TGTGCCAGCAGCCAAGGGGTGGGGAATAGCAATCAGCCCCAGCATTTT. This gives the protein CASSQGVGNSNQPQHF.

The chain carries TRBV19 and TRBJ1-2; 8 nucleotides match TRBD1. There are 14 residues in the CDR3. Trimming cost V 5 bases and J 7 bases; bases outside gene matches: 9. The germline V gene encodes CDR1 LNHDA and CDR2 SQIVND (reference sequence). Here the CDR3 reads CASSSQTGVGGYTF. The CDR3 DNA reads TGTGCCAGTAGTTCCCAGACAGGGGTCGGTGGCTACACCTTC.

This clone was counted only a few times. The chain is built from TRBV10-2 and TRBJ1-1; D is uncertain. Germline V gene data show CDR1 as WSHSY and CDR2 as SAAADI. The germline V and J ends were trimmed by 6 bases and 0 bases, with 8 bases remaining between them. The CDR3 is made up of 13 amino acids. CDR3 region: CASSRLMNTEAFF. The CDR3 bases are TGCGCCAGCAGCAGACTAATGAACACTGAAGCTTTCTTT.

V and J are TRBV7-7 and TRBJ2-7; either TRBD1 or TRBD2 may fit D (5 bases each). Germline-derived CDR1 and CDR2 are SSHAT and FNYEAQ (reference sequence). V was trimmed by 4 bases and J by 9 bases, leaving 16 bases between them. CDR3 length: 13 amino acids. Here the CDR3 reads CASSSDGATRQYF. The CDR3 nucleotides read TGTGCCAGCAGCTCGGACGGGGCTACGAGGCAGTACTTC.

This clone has only a few counts. V is TRBV25-1 and J is TRBJ2-3; D ambiguous. Trimming stripped 1 base from V and 5 bases from J, with 7 bases between. The germline gives CDR1 MGHDK, CDR2 SYGVNS. The CDR3 has 13 amino acids. CDR3 coding DNA: TGTGCCAGCAGTGAATTGGCGATAGATACGCAGTATTTT. It is translated as CASSELAIDTQYF.

The V call is TRBV6-5, the J call TRBJ2-5, with D possibly called TRBD1 or TRBD2 (5 bases each). The CDR3 is 14 residues long. Germline V CDR1 and CDR2: MNHEY, SVGAGI. Trimming took 6 bases from V and 3 from J, leaving 14 bases between them. The CDR3 coding sequence is TGTGCCAGCAGCTACCGGGACCCGAAAGAGACCCAGTACTTC. Translating gives CASSYRDPKETQYF.

V and J are TRBV27 and TRBJ2-1; TRBD2 aligns across 7 bases. The CDR3 has 15 residues. Germline CDR1 and CDR2: MNHEY and SMNVEV (reference sequence). V was pared by 6 bases and J by 4 bases, with 9 bases of the junction left unmatched. The CDR3 loop reads CASSSGTTRYNEQFF. DNA for the CDR3: TGTGCCAGCAGCTCCGGGACTACCCGATACAATGAGCAGTTCTTC.

V usage is TRBV20-1 and J usage is TRBJ2-7, with D possibly matching TRBD1 (5 bases). Germline CDR1 and CDR2: DFQATT and SNEGSKA (reference sequence). The length of the CDR3 is 14 residues. V shed 3 bases and J shed 5 bases, with 17 bases lying between them. DNA of the CDR3: TGCAGTGCTAGTCGAGGCCAGGGTCCCCACGAGCAGTACTTC. Protein product: CSASRGQGPHEQYF.

This clone appeared a few times. The chain is built from TRBV5-4 and TRBJ1-2; 8 bases match TRBD1. V lost 3 bases to trimming and J lost 4 bases; unmatched junction nucleotides: 8. Germline lookup yields CDR1 SGHNT and CDR2 YYREEE (reference sequence). The CDR3 has 15 residues. The CDR3 sequence is CASSSAGGLVYGYTF. In DNA form, the CDR3 reads TGTGCCAGCAGCTCAGCAGGGGGCTTGGTCTATGGCTACACCTTC.

This clone was picked up one time. The V and J genes are TRBV4-2 and TRBJ2-3; 10 bases fit TRBD2. CDR3 size: 19 residues. The V gene's germline CDR1 is LGHNA and CDR2 YNFKEQ. V lost 1 base, J lost 2 bases, and 12 bases stayed unmatched. The CDR3 protein is CASSQVWSSGGRPTDTQYF. DNA of the CDR3: TGTGCCAGCAGCCAAGTGTGGTCTAGCGGGGGCCGCCCCACAGATACGCAGTATTTT.

The chain is built from TRBV11-2 and TRBJ1-1, with no clear D. Per germline, CDR1 SGHAT and CDR2 FQNNGV. Trimming removed 3 bases at V and 3 bases at J, with 5 bases between. The CDR3 loop spans 12 amino acids. The CDR3 DNA is TGTGCCAGCAGCTTCCGGGACACTGAAGCTTTCTTT. As protein: CASSFRDTEAFF.

This rearrangement joins TRBV4-3 to TRBJ2-2; D ambiguous. Germline CDR1 reads LGHNA; CDR2 reads YSLEER. The CDR3 loop spans 14 amino acids. V was pared by 2 bases and J by 7 bases, with 11 bases between. DNA for the CDR3: TGCGCCAGCAGCCAAAAGACAAATGGCGGGGAGCTGTTTTTT. Translation: CASSQKTNGGELFF.

The rearrangement uses TRBV6-5 and TRBJ2-5; 9 bases match TRBD1. The length of the CDR3 is 16 residues. The germline gives CDR1 MNHEY, CDR2 SVGAGI. Trimming took 4 bases from V and 5 from J; bases not matched to a gene: 11. As DNA, the CDR3 is TGTGCCAGCAGTTCCACAACGACAGGGGGTGGGGAGACCCAGTACTTC. Amino acids: CASSSTTTGGGETQYF.

This clone was seen a handful of times. The chain combines TRBV19 with TRBJ1-1; 7 bases fit TRBD1. Trimming cost V 6 bases and J 1 base; bases outside gene matches: 5. The germline V gene has CDR1 LNHDA and CDR2 SQIVND (reference sequence). CDR3 size: 14 residues. The CDR3 protein is CASSRQGQNTEAFF. In DNA, the CDR3 is TGTGCCAGTAGCCGACAGGGCCAGAACACTGAAGCTTTCTTT.

The V and J genes are TRBV18 and TRBJ1-3, with D unclear. Germline-derived CDR1 and CDR2 are KGHSH and LQKENI. The CDR3 runs 15 residues. The V end lost 3 bases, the J end lost 6 bases, and 15 bases lay between the germline ends. The CDR3 DNA reads as TGTGCCAGCTCACCGGGCGTGGGATTAGAAAACACCATATATTTT. Residues: CASSPGVGLENTIYF.

This chain uses TRBV7-2 with TRBJ2-7; TRBD2 aligns across 9 bases. This CDR3 comprises 16 residues. Germline V gene data show CDR1 as SGHTA and CDR2 as FQGNSA. After removal of 5 bases from V and 3 bases from J, the junction contained 11 bases not matched to a gene. CDR3 sequence reads: CASSESIAGVGYEQYF. The CDR3 nucleotides are TGTGCCAGCAGCGAGTCCATAGCGGGAGTGGGCTACGAGCAGTACTTC.

In its sample, this clone was seen a few times. This chain connects TRBV10-1 to TRBJ1-1; D call uncertain. Trimming took off 4 bases at V and 1 base at J, with 4 bases between the two ends. The CDR3 runs 12 residues. Germline loops: CDR1 WNHNN, CDR2 SYGVQD (reference sequence). DNA for the CDR3: TGCGCCAGCAGTGTTGGGAACACTGAAGCTTTCTTT. It translates to CASSVGNTEAFF.